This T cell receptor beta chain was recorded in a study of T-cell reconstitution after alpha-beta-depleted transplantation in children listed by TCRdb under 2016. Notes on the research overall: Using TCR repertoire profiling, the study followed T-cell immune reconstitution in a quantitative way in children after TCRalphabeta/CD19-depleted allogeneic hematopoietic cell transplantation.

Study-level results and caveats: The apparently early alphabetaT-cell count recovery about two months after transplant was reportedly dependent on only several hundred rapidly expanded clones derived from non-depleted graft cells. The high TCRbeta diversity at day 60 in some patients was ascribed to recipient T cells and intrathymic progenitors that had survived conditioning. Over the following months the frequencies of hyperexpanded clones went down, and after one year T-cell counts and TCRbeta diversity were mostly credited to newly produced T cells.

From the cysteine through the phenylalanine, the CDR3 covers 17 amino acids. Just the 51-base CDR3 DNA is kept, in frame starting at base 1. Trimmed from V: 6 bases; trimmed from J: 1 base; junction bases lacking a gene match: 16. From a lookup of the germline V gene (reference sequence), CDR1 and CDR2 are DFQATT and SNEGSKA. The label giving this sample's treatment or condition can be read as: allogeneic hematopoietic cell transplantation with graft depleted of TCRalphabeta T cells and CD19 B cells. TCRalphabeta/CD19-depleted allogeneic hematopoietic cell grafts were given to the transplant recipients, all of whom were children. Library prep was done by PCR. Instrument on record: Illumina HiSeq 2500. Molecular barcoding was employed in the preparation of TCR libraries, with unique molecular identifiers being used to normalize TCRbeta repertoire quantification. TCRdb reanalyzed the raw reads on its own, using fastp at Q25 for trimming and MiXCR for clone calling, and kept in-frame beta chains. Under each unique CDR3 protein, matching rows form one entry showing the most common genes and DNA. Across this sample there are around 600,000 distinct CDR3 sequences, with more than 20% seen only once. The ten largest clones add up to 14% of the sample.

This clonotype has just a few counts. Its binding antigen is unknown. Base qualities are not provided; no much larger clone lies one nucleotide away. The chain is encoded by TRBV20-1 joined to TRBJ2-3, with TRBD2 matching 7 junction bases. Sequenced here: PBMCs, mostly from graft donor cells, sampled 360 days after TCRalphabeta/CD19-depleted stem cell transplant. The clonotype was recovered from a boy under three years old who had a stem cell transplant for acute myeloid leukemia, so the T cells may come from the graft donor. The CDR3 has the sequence CSAAIIGAGRRTDTQYF. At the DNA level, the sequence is TGCAGTGCCGCCATTATAGGAGCGGGGCGCCGCACAGATACGCAGTATTTT.